Listed below are T cell receptor beta chains from one sample, sequenced in a study of blood T cell repertoires in COVID-19. Clones were read by immunoSEQ multiplex PCR, and TCRdb kept only the in-frame ones, dropping some. The sample lists about 190,000 clones; roughly four fifths were seen once. Specimen: peripheral blood. The receptors here all came from a man younger than 45 with active or convalescent COVID-19. CDR3s include the opening cysteine and the closing phenylalanine or tryptophan. The order of the fields is D gene, V gene, J gene, CDR3 protein, CDR3 DNA. A D gene is named only where the DNA matches it firmly.

D: TRBD2
V: TRBV2
J: TRBJ2-1
CDR3: CASTPWRTSGPRNEQFF
DNA: TGTGCCAGCACCCCTTGGCGGACTAGCGGGCCAAGGAATGAGCAGTTCTTC

D: -
V: TRBV7-8
J: TRBJ2-1
CDR3: CASSQGPGVYNEQFF
DNA: TGTGCCAGCAGCCAAGGGCCGGGGGTCTACAATGAGCAGTTCTTC

D: TRBD2
V: TRBV14
J: TRBJ2-1
CDR3: CASSQVESGGPYNEQFF
DNA: TGTGCCAGCAGCCAAGTTGAATCGGGAGGGCCCTACAATGAGCAGTTCTTC

D: TRBD1
V: TRBV10-3
J: TRBJ1-5
CDR3: CAISADRDRPTSGQPQHF
DNA: TGTGCCATCAGCGCGGACCGGGACAGGCCAACATCGGGTCAGCCCCAGCATTTT

D: -
V: TRBV19
J: TRBJ2-3
CDR3: CASRGEGSVTDTQYF
DNA: TGTGCCAGTAGGGGAGAGGGATCGGTCACAGATACGCAGTATTTT

D: -
V: TRBV9
J: TRBJ2-1
CDR3: CASSKEGGRTTSYNEQFF
DNA: TGTGCCAGCAGCAAAGAGGGGGGGCGTACAACCTCCTACAATGAGCAGTTCTTC

D: TRBD1
V: TRBV5-1
J: TRBJ1-3
CDR3: CASSLGQSGNTIYF
DNA: TGCGCCAGCAGCCTGGGACAGTCTGGAAACACCATATATTTT

D: TRBD1
V: TRBV27
J: TRBJ1-3
CDR3: CASSAGTVGNTIYF
DNA: TGTGCCAGCAGTGCCGGGACAGTTGGAAACACCATATATTTT

D: -
V: TRBV4-1
J: TRBJ1-1
CDR3: CASSLVPVNTEAFF
DNA: TGCGCCAGCAGCCTCGTCCCAGTGAACACTGAAGCTTTCTTT

D: -
V: TRBV19
J: TRBJ1-3
CDR3: CASSLSSSGNTIYF
DNA: TGTGCCAGTAGTCTTTCCAGCTCTGGAAACACCATATATTTT

D: -
V: TRBV10-3
J: TRBJ2-3
CDR3: CAIRGLTDTQYF
DNA: TGTGCCATCAGGGGACTGACAGATACGCAGTATTTT